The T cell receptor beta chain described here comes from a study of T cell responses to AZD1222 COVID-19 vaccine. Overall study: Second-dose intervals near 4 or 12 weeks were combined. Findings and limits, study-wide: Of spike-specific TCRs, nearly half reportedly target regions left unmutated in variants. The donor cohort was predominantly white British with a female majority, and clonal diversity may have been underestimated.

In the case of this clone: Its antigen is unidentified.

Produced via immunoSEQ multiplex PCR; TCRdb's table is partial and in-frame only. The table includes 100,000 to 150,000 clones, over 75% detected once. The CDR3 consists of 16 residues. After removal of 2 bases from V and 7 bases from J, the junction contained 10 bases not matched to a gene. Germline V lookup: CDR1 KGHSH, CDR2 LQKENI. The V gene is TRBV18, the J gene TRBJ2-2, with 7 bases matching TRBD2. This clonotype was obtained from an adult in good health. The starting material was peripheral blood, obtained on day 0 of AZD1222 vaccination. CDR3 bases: TGTGCCAGCTCACCAAAAGGACTAGGATTTAACGGGGAGCTGTTTTTT. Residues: CASSPKGLGFNGELFF.